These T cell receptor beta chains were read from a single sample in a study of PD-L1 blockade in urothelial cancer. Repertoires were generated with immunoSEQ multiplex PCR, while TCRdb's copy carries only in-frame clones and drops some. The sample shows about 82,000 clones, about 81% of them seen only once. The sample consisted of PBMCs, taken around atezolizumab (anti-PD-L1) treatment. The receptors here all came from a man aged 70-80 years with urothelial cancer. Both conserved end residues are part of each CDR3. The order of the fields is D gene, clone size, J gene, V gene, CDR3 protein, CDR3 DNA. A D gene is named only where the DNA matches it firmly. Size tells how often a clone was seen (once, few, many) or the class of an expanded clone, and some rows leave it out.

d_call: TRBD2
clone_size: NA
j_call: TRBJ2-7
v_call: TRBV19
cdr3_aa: CASSIASGSSYEQYF
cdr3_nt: TGTGCCAGTAGTATCGCTAGCGGGAGCTCCTACGAGCAGTACTTC

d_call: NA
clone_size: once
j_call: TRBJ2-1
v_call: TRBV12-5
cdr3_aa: CASGFLLPGHFEQFF
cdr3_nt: TGTGCTAGTGGTTTCCTTCTCCCGGGACACTTTGAGCAGTTCTTC

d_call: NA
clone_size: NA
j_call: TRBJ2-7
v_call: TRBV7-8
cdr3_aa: CASRLVPGGELIYEQYF
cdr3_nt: TGTGCCAGCAGACTAGTGCCCGGGGGAGAATTAATTTACGAGCAGTACTTC

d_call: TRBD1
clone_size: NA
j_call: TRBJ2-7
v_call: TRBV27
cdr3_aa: CASSFSAGTANYEQYF
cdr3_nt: TGTGCCAGCAGTTTTTCCGCCGGGACAGCCAACTACGAGCAGTACTTC

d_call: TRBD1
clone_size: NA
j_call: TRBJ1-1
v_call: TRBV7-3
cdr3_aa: CASSLKTTTGGTSAAFF
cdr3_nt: TGTGCCAGCAGCTTAAAAACGACTACAGGGGGGACATCGGCAGCTTTCTTT

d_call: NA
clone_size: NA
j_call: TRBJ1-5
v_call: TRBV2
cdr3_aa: CASSTELDQPQHF
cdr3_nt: TGTGCCAGCAGTACAGAGTTAGATCAGCCCCAGCATTTT

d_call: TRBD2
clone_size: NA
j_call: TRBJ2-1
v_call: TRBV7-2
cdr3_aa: CASSLWTSGTTPSYNEQFF
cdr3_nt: TGTGCCAGCAGCTTATGGACTAGCGGGACTACCCCCTCCTACAATGAGCAGTTCTTC

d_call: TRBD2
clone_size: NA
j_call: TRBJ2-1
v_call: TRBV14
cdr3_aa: CASSPWTSELYNEQFF
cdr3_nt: TGTGCCAGCAGCCCGTGGACTAGCGAACTCTACAATGAGCAGTTCTTC

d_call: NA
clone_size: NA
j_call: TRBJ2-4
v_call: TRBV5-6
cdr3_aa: CASSLARPQLAKNIQYF
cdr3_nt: TGTGCCAGCAGCTTGGCCAGGCCCCAACTAGCCAAAAACATTCAGTACTTC

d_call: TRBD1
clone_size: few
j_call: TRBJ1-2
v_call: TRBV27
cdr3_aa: CASSLGGQGLQGYTF
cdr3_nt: TGTGCCAGCAGTTTAGGGGGACAGGGGTTGCAAGGCTACACCTTC